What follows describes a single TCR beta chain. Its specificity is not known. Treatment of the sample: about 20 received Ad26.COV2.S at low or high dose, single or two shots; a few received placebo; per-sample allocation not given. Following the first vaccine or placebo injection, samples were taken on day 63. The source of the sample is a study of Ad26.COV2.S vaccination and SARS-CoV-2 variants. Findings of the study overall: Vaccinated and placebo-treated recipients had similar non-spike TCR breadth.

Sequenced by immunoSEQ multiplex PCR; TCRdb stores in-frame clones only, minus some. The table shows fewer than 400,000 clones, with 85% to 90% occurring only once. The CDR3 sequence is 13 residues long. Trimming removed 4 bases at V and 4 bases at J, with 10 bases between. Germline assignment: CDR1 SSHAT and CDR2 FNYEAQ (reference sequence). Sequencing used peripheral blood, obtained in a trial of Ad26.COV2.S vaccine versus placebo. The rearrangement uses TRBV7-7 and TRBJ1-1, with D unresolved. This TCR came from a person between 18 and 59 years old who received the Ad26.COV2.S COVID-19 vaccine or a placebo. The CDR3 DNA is TGTGCCAGCAGCTCCGGGCACGGCACTGAAGCTTTCTTT. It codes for CASSSGHGTEAFF.